This T cell receptor beta chain was captured by sequencing in a study of blood T cell repertoires in COVID-19. On the study more broadly: Whether acute or convalescent, the COVID-19 samples came from the United States, Italy and Spain. PBMCs, B-cell-depleted T cells, or T cells provided the cDNA or gDNA that made up the material.

Original methodology: By means of reference gene primer amplification, nucleated cell counts were estimated. The data were produced by immunoSEQ multiplex PCR, yet TCRdb's version contains in-frame clones alone and is incomplete. The V and J calls and clone size were taken over from that table, and D and trimming were inferred from the DNA. This table has under 250,000 clones, 86% appearing once. Germline V gene lookup returns CDR1 MDHEN and CDR2 SYDVKM. The CDR3 length is 17 residues. V was clipped by 4 bases and J by 1 base, with 19 bases between them. This receptor was identified in a woman aged 55-69 years who had recovered from COVID-19. The chain is built from TRBV28 and TRBJ1-2; D might be TRBD1 (6 bases). Material: peripheral blood. The CDR3 bases are TGTGCCAGCAGTTACGGAGGTCTGGGGACATATAACTATGGCTACACCTTC. This gives the protein CASSYGGLGTYNYGYTF.